This TCR beta chain was identified in a study of a mutant IDH1 vaccine in newly diagnosed glioma. Study background: Treated patients had a mean age of 40.4 years and an approximately 60% male, around 40% female split.

Germline V gives CDR1 MRHNA, CDR2 SNTAGT. Trimming removed 6 bases from V and 0 bases from J; junction bases left unmatched: 3. The CDR3 covers 14 residues. A word on this clone: Its antigen is as yet unknown.

Study findings and constraints: Immune responses induced by vaccination arose in about 93% of the patients.

Sequencing used immunoSEQ multiplex PCR; TCRdb keeps in-frame clones, though not all of them. In the table there are tens of thousands of clones, approximately 77% of which are singletons. Sample time point: week 35, safety follow-up. One vaccine dose held 300 ug of mutant IDH1 20-mer peptide and came with topical imiquimod. Eight vaccine injections were given to patients in weeks 1, 3, 5, 7, 11, 15, 19 and 23. V gene TRBV6-4 combines with J gene TRBJ1-1; TRBD1 agrees at 8 bases. The material sequenced was PBMCs, taken from a glioma patient whose treatment included an IDH1 peptide vaccine. This TCR derives from a man aged 25-45 years with glioma. The chain's CDR3 is CASRPTGVNTEAFF. For the CDR3, the DNA is TGTGCCAGCAGACCGACAGGGGTGAACACTGAAGCTTTCTTT.